This T cell receptor beta chain was found in a study of response to subunit inactivated influenza vaccine. TCRdb fed the RT-PCR reads into MiXCR, producing one record per CDR3 protein. Of about 310,000 distinct CDR3 sequences detected, approximately 21% appear once; the ten largest clones hold 10%. About this clonotype: What it binds is not known.

V lost 6 bases to trimming and J lost 8 bases, with 20 bases between them. The CDR3 is 15 residues long. CDR1 is MDHEN and CDR2 is SYDVKM in the germline V gene. Overall study results and limits: Researchers suggested that each seasonal influenza vaccination recruits few new T cells.

The chain uses TRBV28 and TRBJ2-4; perhaps D is TRBD1 or TRBD2 (7 bases each). This clonotype was obtained from a man in his fifties or sixties who received an inactivated influenza vaccine. Sequencing was performed on PBMCs from blood, taken roughly 20 months after vaccination. The CDR3 region has the DNA TGTGCCAGCAGGGGTCATCCAGGGGGGGTTGACATTCAGTACTTC. As protein: CASRGHPGGVDIQYF.